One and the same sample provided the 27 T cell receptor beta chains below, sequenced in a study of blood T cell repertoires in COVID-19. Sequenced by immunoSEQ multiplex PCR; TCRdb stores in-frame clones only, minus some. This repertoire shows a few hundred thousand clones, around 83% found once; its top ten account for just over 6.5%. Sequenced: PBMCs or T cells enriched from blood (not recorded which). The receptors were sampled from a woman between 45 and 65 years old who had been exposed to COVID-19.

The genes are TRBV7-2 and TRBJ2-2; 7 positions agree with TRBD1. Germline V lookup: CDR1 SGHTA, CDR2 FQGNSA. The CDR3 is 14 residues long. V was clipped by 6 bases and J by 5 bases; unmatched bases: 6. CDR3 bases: TGTGCCAGCAGAAAGGACAGGACGACCGGGGAGCTGTTTTTT. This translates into CASRKDRTTGELFF.

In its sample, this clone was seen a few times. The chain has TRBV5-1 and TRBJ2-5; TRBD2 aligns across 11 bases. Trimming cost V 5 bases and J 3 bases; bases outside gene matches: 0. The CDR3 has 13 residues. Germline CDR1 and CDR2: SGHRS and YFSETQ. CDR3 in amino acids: CASRLAGEETQYF. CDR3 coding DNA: TGCGCCAGCAGACTAGCGGGGGAAGAGACCCAGTACTTC.

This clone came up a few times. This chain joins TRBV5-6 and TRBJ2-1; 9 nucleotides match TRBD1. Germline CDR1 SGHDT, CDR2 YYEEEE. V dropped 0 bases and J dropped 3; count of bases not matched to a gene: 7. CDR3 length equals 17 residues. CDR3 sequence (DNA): TGTGCCAGCAGCTTGGGGGGACAGGGAAGAAACTACAATGAGCAGTTCTTC. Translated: CASSLGGQGRNYNEQFF.

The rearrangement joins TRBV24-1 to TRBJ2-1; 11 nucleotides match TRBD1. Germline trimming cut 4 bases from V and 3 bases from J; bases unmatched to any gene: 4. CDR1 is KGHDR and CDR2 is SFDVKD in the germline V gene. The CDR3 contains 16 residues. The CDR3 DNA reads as TGTGCCACCAGTGACACCGGGACAGGGGGCTACAATGAGCAGTTCTTC. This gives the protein CATSDTGTGGYNEQFF.

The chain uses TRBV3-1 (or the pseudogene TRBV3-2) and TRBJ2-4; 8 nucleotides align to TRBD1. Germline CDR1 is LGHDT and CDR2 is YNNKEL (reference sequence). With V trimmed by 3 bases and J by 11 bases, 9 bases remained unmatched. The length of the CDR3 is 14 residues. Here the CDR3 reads CASSQPGQGGFQYF. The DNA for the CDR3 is TGTGCCAGCAGCCAGCCTGGACAGGGTGGTTTTCAGTACTTC.

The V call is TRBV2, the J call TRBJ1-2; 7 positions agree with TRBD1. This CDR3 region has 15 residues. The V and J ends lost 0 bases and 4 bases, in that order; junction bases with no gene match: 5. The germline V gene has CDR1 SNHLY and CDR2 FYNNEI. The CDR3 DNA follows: TGTGCCAGCAGTGAAGCTACGGGACAGATCTATGGCTACACCTTC. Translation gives CASSEATGQIYGYTF.

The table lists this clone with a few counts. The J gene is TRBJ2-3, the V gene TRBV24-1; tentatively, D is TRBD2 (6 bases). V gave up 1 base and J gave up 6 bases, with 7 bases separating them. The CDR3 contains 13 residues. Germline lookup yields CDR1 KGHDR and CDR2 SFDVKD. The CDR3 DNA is TGTGCCACCAGTGATTTTGGAGGGGATACGCAGTATTTT. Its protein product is CATSDFGGDTQYF.

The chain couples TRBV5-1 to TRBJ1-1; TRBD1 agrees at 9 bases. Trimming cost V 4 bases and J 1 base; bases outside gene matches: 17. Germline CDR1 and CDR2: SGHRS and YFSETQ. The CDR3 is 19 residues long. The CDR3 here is CASSPAIKVRQGENTEAFF. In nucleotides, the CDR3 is TGCGCCAGCAGCCCCGCTATCAAGGTCAGACAGGGGGAGAACACTGAAGCTTTCTTT.

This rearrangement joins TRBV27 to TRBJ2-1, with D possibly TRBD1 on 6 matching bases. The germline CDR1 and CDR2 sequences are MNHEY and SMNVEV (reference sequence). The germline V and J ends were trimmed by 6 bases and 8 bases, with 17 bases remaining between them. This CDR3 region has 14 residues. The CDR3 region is CASSYRDKRDEQFF. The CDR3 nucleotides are TGTGCCAGCAGCTACCGGGACAAACGCGATGAGCAGTTCTTC.

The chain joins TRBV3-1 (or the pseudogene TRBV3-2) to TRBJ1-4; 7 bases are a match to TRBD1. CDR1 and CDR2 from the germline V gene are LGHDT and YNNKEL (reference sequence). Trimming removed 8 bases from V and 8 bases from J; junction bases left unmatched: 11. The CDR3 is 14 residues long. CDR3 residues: CASAGGTVREKLFF. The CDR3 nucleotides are TGTGCCAGCGCAGGTGGGACAGTGCGGGAAAAACTGTTTTTT.

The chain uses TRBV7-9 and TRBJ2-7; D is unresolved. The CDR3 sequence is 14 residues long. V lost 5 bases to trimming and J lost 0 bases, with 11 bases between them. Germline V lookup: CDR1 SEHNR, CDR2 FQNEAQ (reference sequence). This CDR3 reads CASSPPGLSYEQYF. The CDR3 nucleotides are TGTGCCAGCAGCCCCCCGGGTCTCTCCTACGAGCAGTACTTC.

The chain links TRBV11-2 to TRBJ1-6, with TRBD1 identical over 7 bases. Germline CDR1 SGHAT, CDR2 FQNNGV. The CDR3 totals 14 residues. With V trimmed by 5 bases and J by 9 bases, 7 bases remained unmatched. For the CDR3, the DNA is TGTGCCAGCAGCGGGACAGCTATCAGTTCACCCCTCCACTTT. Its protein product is CASSGTAISSPLHF.

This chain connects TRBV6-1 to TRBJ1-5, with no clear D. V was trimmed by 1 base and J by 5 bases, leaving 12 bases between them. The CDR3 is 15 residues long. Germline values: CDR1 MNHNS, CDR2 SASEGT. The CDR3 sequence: CASSEGGGWYQPQHF. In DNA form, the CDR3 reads TGTGCCAGCAGTGAAGGGGGAGGGTGGTATCAGCCCCAGCATTTT.

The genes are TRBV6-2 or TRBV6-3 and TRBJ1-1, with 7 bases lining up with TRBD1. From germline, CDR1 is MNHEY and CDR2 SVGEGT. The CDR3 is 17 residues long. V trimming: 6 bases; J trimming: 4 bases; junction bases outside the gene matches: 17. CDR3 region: CASSPHPLRQGTTEAFF. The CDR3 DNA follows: TGTGCCAGCAGCCCACATCCCCTGCGACAGGGTACCACTGAAGCTTTCTTT.

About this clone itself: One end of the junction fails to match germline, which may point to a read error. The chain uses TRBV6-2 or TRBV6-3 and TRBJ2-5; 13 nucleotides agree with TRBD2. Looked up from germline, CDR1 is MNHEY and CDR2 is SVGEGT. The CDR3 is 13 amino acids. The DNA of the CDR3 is TGTGCCAGCAGCCCGCAACTAGCGGGGGGGGAGAACTTC. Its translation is CASSPQLAGGENF.

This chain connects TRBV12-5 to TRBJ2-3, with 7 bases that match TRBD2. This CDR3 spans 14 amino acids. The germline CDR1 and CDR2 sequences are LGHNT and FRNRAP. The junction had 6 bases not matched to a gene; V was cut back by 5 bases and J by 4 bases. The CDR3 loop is CASGMGGGSDTQYF. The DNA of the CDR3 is TGTGCTAGTGGTATGGGGGGGGGATCAGATACGCAGTATTTT.

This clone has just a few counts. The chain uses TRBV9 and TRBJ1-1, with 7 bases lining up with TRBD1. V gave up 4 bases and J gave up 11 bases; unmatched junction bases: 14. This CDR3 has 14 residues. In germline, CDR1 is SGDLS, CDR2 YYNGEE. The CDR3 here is CASSPPGGPLGAFF. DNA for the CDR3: TGTGCCAGCAGCCCGCCAGGGGGGCCCCTAGGGGCTTTCTTT.

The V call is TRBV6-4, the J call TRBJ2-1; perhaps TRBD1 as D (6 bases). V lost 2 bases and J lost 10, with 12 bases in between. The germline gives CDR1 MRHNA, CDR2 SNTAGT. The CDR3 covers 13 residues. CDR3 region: CASSDTWGQEQFF. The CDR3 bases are TGTGCCAGCAGTGACACGTGGGGGCAGGAGCAGTTCTTC.

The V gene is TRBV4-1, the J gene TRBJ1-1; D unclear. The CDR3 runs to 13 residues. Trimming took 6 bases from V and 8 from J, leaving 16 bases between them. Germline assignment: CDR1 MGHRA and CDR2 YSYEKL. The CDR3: CASSQTNTYEAFF. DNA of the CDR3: TGCGCCAGCAGTCAAACCAATACATACGAAGCTTTCTTT.

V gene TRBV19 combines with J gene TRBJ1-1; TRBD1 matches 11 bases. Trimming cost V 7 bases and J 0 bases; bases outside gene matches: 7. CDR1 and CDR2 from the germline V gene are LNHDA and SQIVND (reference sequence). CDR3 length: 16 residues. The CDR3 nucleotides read TGTGCCAGTATGAGGACAGGGGGCGCGATGAACACTGAAGCTTTCTTT. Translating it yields CASMRTGGAMNTEAFF.

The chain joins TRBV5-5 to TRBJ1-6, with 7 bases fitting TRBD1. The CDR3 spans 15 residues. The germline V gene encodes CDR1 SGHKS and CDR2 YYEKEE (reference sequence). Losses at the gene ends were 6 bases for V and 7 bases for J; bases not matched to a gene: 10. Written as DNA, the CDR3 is TGTGCCAGCATGGGACAGCAAACGCCAAATTCACCCCTCCACTTT. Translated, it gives CASMGQQTPNSPLHF.

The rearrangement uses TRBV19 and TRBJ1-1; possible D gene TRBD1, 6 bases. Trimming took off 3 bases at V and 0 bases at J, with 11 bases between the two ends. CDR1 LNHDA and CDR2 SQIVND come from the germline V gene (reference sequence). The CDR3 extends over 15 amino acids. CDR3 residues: CASSIPGQMNTEAFF. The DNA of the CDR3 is TGTGCCAGTAGTATCCCTGGACAGATGAACACTGAAGCTTTCTTT.

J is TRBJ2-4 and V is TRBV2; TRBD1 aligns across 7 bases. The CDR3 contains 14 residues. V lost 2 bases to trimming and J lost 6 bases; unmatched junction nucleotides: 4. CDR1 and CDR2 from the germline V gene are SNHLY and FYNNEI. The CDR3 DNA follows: TGTGCCAGCAGTGAATCCCCAGGGGGAAACATTCAGTACTTC. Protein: CASSESPGGNIQYF.

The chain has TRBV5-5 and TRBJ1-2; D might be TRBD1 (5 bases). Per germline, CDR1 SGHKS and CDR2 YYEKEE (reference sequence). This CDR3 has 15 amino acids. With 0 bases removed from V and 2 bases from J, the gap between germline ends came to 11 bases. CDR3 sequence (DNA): TGTGCCAGCAGCTTGGCAGGGATGGGGAACTATGGCTACACCTTC. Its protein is CASSLAGMGNYGYTF.

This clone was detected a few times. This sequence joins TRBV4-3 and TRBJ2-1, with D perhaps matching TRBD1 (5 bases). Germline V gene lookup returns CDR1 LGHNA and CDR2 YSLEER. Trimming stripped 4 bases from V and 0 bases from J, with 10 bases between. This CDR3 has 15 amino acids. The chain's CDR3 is CASSRTGSSYNEQFF. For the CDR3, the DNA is TGCGCCAGCAGCCGCACAGGAAGCTCCTACAATGAGCAGTTCTTC.

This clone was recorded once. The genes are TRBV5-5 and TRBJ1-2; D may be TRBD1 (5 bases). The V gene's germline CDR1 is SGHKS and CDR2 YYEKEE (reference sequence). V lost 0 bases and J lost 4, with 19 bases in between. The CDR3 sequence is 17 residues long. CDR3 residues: CASSLEFRQILGYGYTF. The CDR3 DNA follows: TGTGCCAGCAGCTTGGAGTTCCGACAGATCCTCGGCTATGGCTACACCTTC.

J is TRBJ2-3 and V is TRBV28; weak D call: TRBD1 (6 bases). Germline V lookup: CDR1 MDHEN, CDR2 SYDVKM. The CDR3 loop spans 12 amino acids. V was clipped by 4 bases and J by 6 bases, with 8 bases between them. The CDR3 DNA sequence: TGTGCCAGCAGTTCACAGGGCGATACGCAGTATTTT. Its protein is CASSSQGDTQYF.